The 8 T cell receptor beta chains below were found in one sample sequenced in a study of T cell responses to AZD1222 COVID-19 vaccine. The table came from immunoSEQ multiplex PCR; TCRdb's copy has only in-frame clones and leaves some out. The table records about 94,000 clones, less than 85% of them present only once. Sequencing was performed on peripheral blood, taken 28 days after the second AZD1222 dose. These receptors were obtained from an adult who received the AZD1222 COVID-19 vaccine.

This clone was seen a few times. V usage is TRBV4-2 and J usage is TRBJ1-2; D unresolved. The CDR3 sequence is 14 residues long. CDR1 and CDR2 from the germline V gene are LGHNA and YNFKEQ. V was cut by 7 bases and J by 7 bases, with 19 bases left in between. The CDR3: CASTPLVQDGGYTF. The CDR3 DNA follows: TGTGCCAGCACCCCCTTAGTGCAGGACGGTGGCTACACCTTC.

The rearrangement joins TRBV10-3 to TRBJ1-2, with D possibly TRBD1 on 5 matching bases. The CDR3 covers 14 residues. Trimming left V 7 bases short and J 7 bases short, with 19 bases between. Germline lookup yields CDR1 ENHRY and CDR2 SYGVKD. CDR3 amino acids: CAITARQGESGYTF. The CDR3, as DNA: TGTGCCATCACCGCTCGGCAGGGTGAGAGTGGCTACACCTTC.

V gene TRBV24-1 combines with J gene TRBJ2-2, with D perhaps TRBD1 (6 bases). Germline V CDR1 and CDR2: KGHDR, SFDVKD. V lost 2 bases to trimming and J lost 6 bases, with 12 bases between them. The CDR3 loop spans 15 amino acids. The CDR3 loop is CATSDWGPGAGELFF. CDR3 in DNA: TGTGCCACCAGTGATTGGGGCCCAGGGGCCGGGGAGCTGTTTTTT.

This clone was counted between two and nine times. The chain has TRBV9 and TRBJ1-2, with D unresolved. The germline V gene has CDR1 SGDLS and CDR2 YYNGEE. V shed 4 bases and J shed 7 bases, with 17 bases lying between them. The CDR3 totals 14 residues. CDR3 amino acids: CASSPGGAARGYTF. The CDR3 nucleotides read TGTGCCAGCAGCCCCGGCGGAGCGGCGCGTGGCTACACCTTC.

This clone was detected a few times. The V gene is TRBV7-9, the J gene TRBJ2-1; D is possibly TRBD1 (5 bases). Looked up from germline, CDR1 is SEHNR and CDR2 is FQNEAQ (reference sequence). The CDR3 runs 12 residues. V dropped 5 bases and J dropped 12 bases, with 14 bases sitting between them. CDR3 nucleotide sequence: TGTGCCAGCAGCCCCGTAGGGGTCAGGCAGTTCTTC. Protein: CASSPVGVRQFF. Complete variable domain (other parts from reference TRBV7-9 and TRBJ2-1): DTGVSQNPRHKITKRGQNVTFRCDPISEHNRLYWYRQTLGQGPEFLTYFQNEAQLEKSRLLSDRFSAERPKGSFSTLEIQRTEQGDSAMYLCASSPVGVRQFFGPGTRLTVL.

This sequence joins TRBV15 and TRBJ1-2; no reliable D call. CDR1 is LNHNV and CDR2 is YYDKDF in the germline V gene (reference sequence). Trimming took 0 bases from V and 2 from J, leaving 7 bases between them. The CDR3 length is 14 residues. The CDR3 DNA follows: TGTGCCACCAGCAGAGAGAGCTCGAACTATGGCTACACCTTC. It specifies CATSRESSNYGYTF.

The DNA of the CDR3 is TGCGCCAGCAGCTTGGACAGGGGGAACACTGAAGCTTTCTTT. Protein: CASSLDRGNTEAFF. The chain links TRBV5-1 to TRBJ1-1; 7 nucleotides agree with TRBD1. This CDR3 comprises 14 residues. V trimming: 0 bases; J trimming: 1 base; junction bases outside the gene matches: 0. Looked up from germline, CDR1 is SGHRS and CDR2 is YFSETQ.

V and J are TRBV27 and TRBJ1-2; the D is unclear. The germline V gene encodes CDR1 MNHEY and CDR2 SMNVEV (reference sequence). This CDR3 spans 13 amino acids. V lost 3 bases and J lost 5, with 10 bases in between. As DNA, the CDR3 is TGTGCCAGCAGTTTTGGGGTGGGTTATGGCTACACCTTC. This codes for CASSFGVGYGYTF.